Presented here are 26 T cell receptor beta chains from one specimen sequenced in a study of blood T cell repertoires in COVID-19. Only in-frame clones appear in the TCRdb table, and some are missing; sequencing was by immunoSEQ multiplex PCR. The data show around 300,000 clones, approximately 90% seen once. The specimen was peripheral blood. The receptors were sampled from a young woman with active or convalescent COVID-19.

The rearrangement uses TRBV29-1 and TRBJ1-5; D might be TRBD1 (6 bases). The CDR3 loop spans 13 amino acids. V lost 4 bases to trimming and J lost 5 bases, with 12 bases between them. Germline CDR1 reads SQVTM; CDR2 reads ANQGSEA. CDR3 sequence: CSVGTALDQPQHF. The CDR3 nucleotides read TGCAGCGTTGGGACAGCCTTAGATCAGCCCCAGCATTTT.

The CDR3 bases are TGTGCCAGCAGTTATGACAGTAACTATGGCTACACCTTC. Translated: CASSYDSNYGYTF. The V gene is TRBV6-5, the J gene TRBJ1-2; perhaps TRBD1 as D (5 bases). This CDR3 has 13 residues. V was cut by 3 bases and J by 1 base, with 6 bases left in between. The germline gives CDR1 MNHEY, CDR2 SVGAGI.

The DNA for the CDR3 is TGCGCCAGCAGCCAAGAGGGGGCGGGTAGCGCAGATACGCAGTATTTT. It encodes CASSQEGAGSADTQYF. The V call is TRBV4-3, the J call TRBJ2-3; TRBD1 might be the D (6 bases). The germline V and J ends were trimmed by 0 bases and 4 bases, with 14 bases remaining between them. This CDR3 spans 16 amino acids. Germline V CDR1 and CDR2: LGHNA, YSLEER.

The chain employs TRBV6-5 and TRBJ1-6, with D tentatively TRBD1 (6 bases). Trimming cost V 6 bases and J 4 bases, with 10 bases left between them. The CDR3 is 14 residues long. The V gene's germline CDR1 is MNHEY and CDR2 SVGAGI. The CDR3 region is CASRAQGYNSPLHF. CDR3 in DNA: TGTGCCAGCAGGGCTCAGGGGTATAATTCACCCCTCCACTTT.

The rearrangement links TRBV29-1 to TRBJ2-5; weak D call: TRBD1 (5 bases). Germline loops: CDR1 SQVTM, CDR2 ANQGSEA. The CDR3 totals 12 residues. Trimming cost V 1 base and J 5 bases, with 8 bases left between them. The CDR3 DNA is TGCAGCGTTGAAGGGGGCTGGGAGACCCAGTACTTC. Amino acids: CSVEGGWETQYF.

The V and J genes are TRBV2 and TRBJ1-4; 8 bases fit TRBD1. J gave up 10 bases and V 7 bases, and 8 bases lay outside the gene matches. Germline V gives CDR1 SNHLY, CDR2 FYNNEI. The CDR3 loop spans 13 amino acids. In nucleotides, the CDR3 is TGTGCCAGCACCTTGGACAGGGAGGGAAAACTGTTTTTT. Its protein product is CASTLDREGKLFF.

The chain combines TRBV6-6 with TRBJ2-5; weak D call: TRBD2 (5 bases). The V end was cut by 5 bases, the J end by 5 bases, with 9 bases between. The CDR3 runs 12 residues. The germline V gene has CDR1 MNHNY and CDR2 SVGAGI (reference sequence). The CDR3 region is CASSPLGETQYF. CDR3 bases: TGTGCCAGCAGTCCACTAGGGGAGACCCAGTACTTC.

The chain carries TRBV6-5 and TRBJ1-3; tentatively, D is TRBD1 (5 bases). Germline CDR1 MNHEY, CDR2 SVGAGI. The CDR3 has 16 amino acids. V was cut by 0 bases and J by 0 bases, with 9 bases left in between. The CDR3 sequence: CASSYSWQGSGNTIYF. In nucleotides, the CDR3 is TGTGCCAGCAGTTACTCGTGGCAGGGCTCTGGAAACACCATATATTTT.

V and J are TRBV13 and TRBJ2-1, with TRBD1 identical over 7 bases. V trimming: 2 bases; J trimming: 10 bases; junction bases outside the gene matches: 11. This CDR3 has 15 residues. The V gene's germline CDR1 is PRHDT and CDR2 FYEKMQ (reference sequence). CDR3 amino acids: CASSLRQGVDWEQFF. The DNA for the CDR3 is TGTGCCAGCAGCTTACGGCAGGGGGTGGATTGGGAGCAGTTCTTC.

This chain connects TRBV20-1 to TRBJ1-2; the D is unclear. V dropped 6 bases and J dropped 5 bases, with 10 bases sitting between them. Looked up from germline, CDR1 is DFQATT and CDR2 is SNEGSKA (reference sequence). The length of the CDR3 is 11 residues. For the CDR3, the DNA is TGCAGTGCGCAAGCCACTTATGGCTACACCTTC. Translating gives CSAQATYGYTF.

V is TRBV14 and J is TRBJ2-6, with a weak D call TRBD2 (5 bases). The ends were cut back, 0 bases at V and 2 bases at J, with 11 bases in the middle. Per the germline V gene, CDR1 is SGHDN and CDR2 is FVKESK. This CDR3 has 17 amino acids. CDR3 region: CASSQDRGFTGANVLTF. CDR3 coding DNA: TGTGCCAGCAGCCAAGATCGGGGATTTACTGGGGCCAACGTCCTGACTTTC.

CDR3 DNA sequence: TGTGCCAGCAGCCTCGGGACTAGCACCTACAATGAGCAGTTCTTC. Translating it yields CASSLGTSTYNEQFF. The J gene is TRBJ2-1, the V gene TRBV11-3; 9 bases match TRBD2. The germline CDR1 and CDR2 sequences are SGHNT and YENEEA. With 5 bases clipped from V and 2 bases from J, the junction kept 4 bases outside the gene matches. CDR3 length equals 15 residues.

The chain couples TRBV10-2 to TRBJ2-3; weak D call: TRBD2 (7 bases). The CDR3 consists of 16 residues. Germline V gene lookup returns CDR1 WSHSY and CDR2 SAAADI. V was shortened by 4 bases and J by 3 bases, with 17 bases between the two germline ends. This chain's CDR3 is CASSARGGVKTDTQYF. The CDR3 DNA follows: TGCGCCAGCAGTGCTAGAGGGGGGGTAAAAACAGATACGCAGTATTTT.

This clone showed up just once. The rearrangement joins TRBV21-1 to TRBJ1-2. TRBV21-1 is labeled a pseudogene. The CDR3 is made up of 14 amino acids. As DNA, the CDR3 is TGTGCCAGCAGCATAGGGCAGGGGAGGGGTGGCTACACCTTC. Its protein is CASSIGQGRGGYTF.

Only one count was recorded for this clone. The chain has TRBV3-1 (or the pseudogene TRBV3-2) and TRBJ2-7; 7 bases align to TRBD2. This CDR3 has 15 amino acids. V shed 4 bases and J 1 base; nucleotides not matched to a gene: 7. In germline, CDR1 is LGHDT, CDR2 YNNKEL (reference sequence). CDR3 protein: CASSLRGGGSYEQYF. In DNA form, the CDR3 reads TGTGCCAGCAGCCTTCGGGGCGGGGGATCCTACGAGCAGTACTTC.

V gene TRBV6-5 combines with J gene TRBJ1-4; 7 bases agree with TRBD1. CDR1 is MNHEY, CDR2 SVGAGI, per germline. There are 14 residues in the CDR3. V lost 5 bases, J lost 0 bases, and 0 bases stayed unmatched. CDR3 in amino acids: CASSQGATNEKLFF. CDR3 in DNA: TGTGCCAGCAGTCAGGGGGCAACTAATGAAAAACTGTTTTTT.

The chain carries TRBV19 and TRBJ1-5; a possible D gene is TRBD1 (5 bases). Germline CDR1 reads LNHDA; CDR2 reads SQIVND (reference sequence). V was trimmed by 6 bases and J by 6 bases, leaving 18 bases between them. The CDR3 loop spans 15 amino acids. The CDR3 DNA reads as TGTGCCAGTAGCGAAATAGGGGTCTCCAGTCAGCCCCAGCATTTT. It codes for CASSEIGVSSQPQHF.

The CDR3 is CAWSERGQNGYTF. The CDR3 nucleotides are TGTGCCTGGAGTGAGCGGGGGCAAAATGGCTACACCTTC. The chain combines TRBV30 with TRBJ1-2; TRBD1 might be the D (6 bases). Germline V gene data show CDR1 as GTSNPN and CDR2 as SVGIG (reference sequence). This CDR3 has 13 residues. Between the trimmed V and J ends, which lost 1 base and 6 bases, there was a span of 12 bases.

CDR3 sequence (DNA): TGTGCCAGCTCACCATGGGACAGGGACACTGAAGCTTTCTTT. Protein sequence: CASSPWDRDTEAFF. V and J are TRBV18 and TRBJ1-1, with 9 positions matching TRBD1. The CDR3 consists of 14 residues. CDR1 is KGHSH, CDR2 LQKENI, per germline. J gave up 3 bases and V 2 bases, and 1 base lay outside the gene matches.

The V call is TRBV7-2, the J call TRBJ1-6, with D possibly matching TRBD1 (6 bases). V was clipped by 2 bases and J by 2 bases, with 10 bases between them. The CDR3 has 16 residues. Germline lookup yields CDR1 SGHTA and CDR2 FQGNSA. The chain's CDR3 is CASSLLQGTYNSPLHF. The DNA of the CDR3 is TGTGCCAGCAGCTTATTACAGGGCACCTATAATTCACCCCTCCACTTT. Using reference TRBV7-2 and TRBJ1-6 for the parts outside the CDR3, the full variable domain is GAGVSQSPSNKVTEKGKDVELRCDPISGHTALYWYRQSLGQGLEFLIYFQGNSAPDKSGLPSDRFSAERTGGSVSTLTIQRTQQEDSAVYLCASSLLQGTYNSPLHFGNGTRLTVT.

The chain recombines TRBV5-1 with TRBJ2-5, with 9 positions matching TRBD1. CDR1 SGHRS and CDR2 YFSETQ come from the germline V gene. The CDR3 has 14 residues. J gave up 2 bases and V 4 bases, and 3 bases lay outside the gene matches. The CDR3 sequence is CASSMTGGQETQYF. The CDR3 DNA reads TGCGCCAGCAGCATGACAGGGGGACAAGAGACCCAGTACTTC.

The chain couples TRBV10-2 to TRBJ2-4; the D is unclear. Germline V gives CDR1 WSHSY, CDR2 SAAADI. The CDR3 spans 12 residues. Trimming pared 7 bases from V and 5 bases from J, leaving 9 bases between. CDR3 coding DNA: TGCGCCAGCATTCCCCCCGAAAACATTCAGTACTTC. Its protein is CASIPPENIQYF.

The chain joins TRBV24-1 to TRBJ2-1; 7 bases agree with TRBD1. The CDR3 sequence is 15 residues long. V lost 5 bases, J lost 6 bases, and 9 bases stayed unmatched. Germline V gene data show CDR1 as KGHDR and CDR2 as SFDVKD. CDR3 in amino acids: CATSALTQGSNEQFF. The DNA for the CDR3 is TGTGCCACCAGTGCCCTTACACAGGGGAGCAATGAGCAGTTCTTC.

V and J are TRBV7-3 and TRBJ2-1, with 7 bases fitting TRBD2. V lost 5 bases, J lost 2 bases, and 12 bases stayed unmatched. Germline V gene data show CDR1 as SGHTA and CDR2 as FQGTGA. This CDR3 spans 17 amino acids. CDR3 nucleotide sequence: TGTGCCAGCAGCAAATACGCCGGGACTACAGCCTACAATGAGCAGTTCTTC. This gives the protein CASSKYAGTTAYNEQFF.

This chain uses TRBV10-3 with TRBJ1-5; possible D gene TRBD1, 6 bases. The CDR3 covers 15 residues. The ends were cut back, 4 bases at V and 4 bases at J, with 14 bases in the middle. Germline loops: CDR1 ENHRY, CDR2 SYGVKD. The CDR3 DNA reads as TGTGCCATCAGTGCGATAGAGGGGGGGAATCAGCCCCAGCATTTT. Encoded protein: CAISAIEGGNQPQHF.

The chain couples TRBV15 to TRBJ2-3; the match to TRBD2 covers 13 bases. V gave up 5 bases and J gave up 5 bases; unmatched junction bases: 7. This CDR3 has 16 residues. CDR1 is LNHNV, CDR2 YYDKDF, per germline (reference sequence). The CDR3 reads CATSSAGLAGEDTQYF. The CDR3 DNA reads TGTGCCACCAGCTCCGCCGGACTAGCGGGGGAAGATACGCAGTATTTT.